This T cell receptor (beta chain) comes out of a study of vaccination effects on CD4 cells after COVID-19. This table comes from immunoSEQ multiplex PCR, and its TCRdb copy is limited to in-frame clones, with some not included. In the table there are about 76,000 clones, approximately 77% of which are singletons. Upon completion of 10 to 11 days in culture, CD4+ T cells were isolated. Each culture had half its medium swapped for IL-2 medium on days 3 and 7. Comment on this clone: What it recognizes is unknown.

Looked up from germline, CDR1 is LNHDA and CDR2 is SQIVND (reference sequence). The CDR3 has 15 residues. With 9 bases removed from V and 4 bases from J, the gap between germline ends came to 16 bases. The chain couples TRBV19 to TRBJ2-6; TRBD2 is a possible D gene (6 bases). The sequences come from CD4+ T cells from PBMCs cultured without peptide, collected before COVID-19 vaccination. The source is a human donor who received a COVID-19 vaccine. The CDR3 sequence: CASAGSRRGANVLTF. CDR3 coding DNA: TGTGCCAGCGCGGGGAGCCGTCGGGGGGCCAACGTCCTGACTTTC.